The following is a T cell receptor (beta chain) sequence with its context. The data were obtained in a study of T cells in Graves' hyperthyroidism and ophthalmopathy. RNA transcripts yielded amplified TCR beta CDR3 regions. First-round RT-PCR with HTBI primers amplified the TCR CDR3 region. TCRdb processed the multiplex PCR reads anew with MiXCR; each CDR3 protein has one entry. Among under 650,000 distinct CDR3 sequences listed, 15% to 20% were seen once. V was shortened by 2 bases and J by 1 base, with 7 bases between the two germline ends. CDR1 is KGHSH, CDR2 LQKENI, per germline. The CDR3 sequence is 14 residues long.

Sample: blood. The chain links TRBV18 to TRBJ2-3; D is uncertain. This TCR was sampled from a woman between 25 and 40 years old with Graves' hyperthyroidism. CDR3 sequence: CASSPIQGTDTQYF. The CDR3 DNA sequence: TGTGCCAGCTCACCAATCCAGGGCACAGATACGCAGTATTTT. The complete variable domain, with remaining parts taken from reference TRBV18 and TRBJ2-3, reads NAGVMQNPRHLVRRRGQEARLRCSPMKGHSHVYWYRQLPEEGLKFMVYLQKENIIDESGMPKERFSAEFPKEGPSILRIQQVVRGDSAAYFCASSPIQGTDTQYFGPGTRLTVL.